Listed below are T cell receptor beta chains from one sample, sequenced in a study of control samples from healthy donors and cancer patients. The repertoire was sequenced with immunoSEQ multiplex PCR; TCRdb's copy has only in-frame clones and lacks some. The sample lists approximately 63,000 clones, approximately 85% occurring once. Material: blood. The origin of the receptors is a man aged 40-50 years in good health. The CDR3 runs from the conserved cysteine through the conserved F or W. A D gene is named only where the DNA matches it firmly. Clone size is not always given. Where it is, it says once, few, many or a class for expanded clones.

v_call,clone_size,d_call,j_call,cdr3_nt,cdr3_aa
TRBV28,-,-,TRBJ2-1,TGTGCCAGCAGGGTCGCAGGGGGGAATGAGCAGTTCTTC,CASRVAGGNEQFF
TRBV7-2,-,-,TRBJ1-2,TGTGCCAGCAGCTTATCTACAGGGACCTTCGATGGCTACACCTTC,CASSLSTGTFDGYTF
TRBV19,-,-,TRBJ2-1,TGTGCCAGTAGTTCTAGTCTTCCGTCACACGATGAGCAGTTCTTC,CASSSSLPSHDEQFF
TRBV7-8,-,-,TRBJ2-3,TGTGCCAGCAGCTTACTAGGCACAGATACGCAGTATTTT,CASSLLGTDTQYF
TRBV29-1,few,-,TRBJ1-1,TGCAGCGTTGAGGGTCAGATGAACACTGAAGCTTTCTTT,CSVEGQMNTEAFF
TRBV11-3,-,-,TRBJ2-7,TGTGCCAGCAGCATAGACGACGAGCAGTACTTC,CASSIDDEQYF
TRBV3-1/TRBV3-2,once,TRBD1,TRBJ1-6,TGTGCCAGCAGCCAAGATCGACCGGGACAGGGACATTCACCCCTCCACTTT,CASSQDRPGQGHSPLHF
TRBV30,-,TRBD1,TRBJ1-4,TGTGCCTGGAATAGACAGGGGGGCGGAAAACTGTTTTTT,CAWNRQGGGKLFF
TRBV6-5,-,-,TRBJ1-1,TGTGCCAGCAGACGACCAGGGACCACTGAAGCTTTCTTT,CASRRPGTTEAFF
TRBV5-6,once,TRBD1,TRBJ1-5,TGTGCCAGCAGCGGGACAGGGGGCGGCAATCAGCCCCAGCATTTT,CASSGTGGGNQPQHF
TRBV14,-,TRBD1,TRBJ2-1,TGTGCCAGCAGCTTCCACCCGGGACAGGGGTTAGGTGAGCAGTTCTTC,CASSFHPGQGLGEQFF
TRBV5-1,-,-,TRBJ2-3,TGCGCCAGCAGCTCGGGACAATCTAGCACAGATACGCAGTATTTT,CASSSGQSSTDTQYF
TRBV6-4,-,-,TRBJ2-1,TGTGCCAGCAGTGTTTCGCCAACATTAAGCTCCTACAATGAGCAGTTCTTC,CASSVSPTLSSYNEQFF
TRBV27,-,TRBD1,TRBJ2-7,TGTGCCAGCAGGGGGCCGGGACAGGGACGCTCCTACGAGCAGTACTTC,CASRGPGQGRSYEQYF
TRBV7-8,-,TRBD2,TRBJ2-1,TGTGCCAGCAGCTCGGGACTAGCGGGAGTAACCCACAATGAGCAGTTCTTC,CASSSGLAGVTHNEQFF
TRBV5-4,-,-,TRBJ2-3,TGTGCCAGCAGTCTAGTCACCACAGATACGCAGTATTTT,CASSLVTTDTQYF
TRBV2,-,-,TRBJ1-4,TGTGCCAGCGGGAAAACAACTAATGAAAAACTGTTTTTT,CASGKTTNEKLFF
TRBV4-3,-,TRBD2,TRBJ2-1,TGCGCCAGCAGCTTCCGACTAGCGGGGGGTCCCAATGAGCAGTTCTTC,CASSFRLAGGPNEQFF
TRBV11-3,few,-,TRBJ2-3,TGTGCCAGCAGGCCGAGGGGGGAGATCACAGATACGCAGTATTTT,CASRPRGEITDTQYF
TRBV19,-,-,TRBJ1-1,TGTGCCAGTAGTACACAGAGGGGCACTGAAGCTTTCTTT,CASSTQRGTEAFF
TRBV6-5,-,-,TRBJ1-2,TGTGCCAGTCGAAGGGCTTCGAGCTATGGCTACACCTTC,CASRRASSYGYTF
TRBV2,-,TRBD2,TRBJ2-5,TGTGCCATTCCGGGACTAAGAGAGACCCAGTACTTC,CAIPGLRETQYF
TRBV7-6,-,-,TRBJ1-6,TGTGCCAGCAGCTTAGGAGGGGCCTTCCTTTCTGATTCACCCCTCCACTTT,CASSLGGAFLSDSPLHF
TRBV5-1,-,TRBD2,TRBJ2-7,TGCGCCAGCAGTTTTATAGCGGGAGGCTACGAGCAGTACTTC,CASSFIAGGYEQYF
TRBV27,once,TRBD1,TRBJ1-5,TGTGCCAGCAGTTTATGGGGGCAGGGGGATCAGCCCCAGCATTTT,CASSLWGQGDQPQHF
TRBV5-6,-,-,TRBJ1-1,TGTGCCAGCAGCTTGGGAGTGAGCACTGAAGCTTTCTTT,CASSLGVSTEAFF
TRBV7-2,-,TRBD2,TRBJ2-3,TGTGCCAGCAGCCTCCAAGCGGGAATGAATGCAGATACGCAGTATTTT,CASSLQAGMNADTQYF
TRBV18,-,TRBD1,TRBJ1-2,TGTGCCAGCTCACCACGGGTGGATGGGACAGTGGCAAGCTACACCTTC,CASSPRVDGTVASYTF
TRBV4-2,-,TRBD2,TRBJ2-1,TGTGCCAGCAGCCAAACCCAGACTAGCGGGCGATACAATGAGCAGTTCTTC,CASSQTQTSGRYNEQFF
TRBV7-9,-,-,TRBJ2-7,TGTGCCAGCAGCTTCTCTGCGTATGCCTACGAGCAGTACTTC,CASSFSAYAYEQYF
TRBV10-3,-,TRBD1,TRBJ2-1,TGTGCCATCATCAAGGGACAGGGGGCATTTGAGCAGTTCTTC,CAIIKGQGAFEQFF
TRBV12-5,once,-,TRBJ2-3,TGTGCTAGTGGTTCTTCCACAGATACGCAGTATTTT,CASGSSTDTQYF
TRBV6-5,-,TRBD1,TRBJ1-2,TGTGCCAGCAGTACACGGGACAGATCTAACTATGGCTACACCTTC,CASSTRDRSNYGYTF
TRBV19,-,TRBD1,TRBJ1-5,TGTGCCAGTACCTTGAGGGGGACAGGAGATTATAGCAATCAGCCCCAGCATTTT,CASTLRGTGDYSNQPQHF
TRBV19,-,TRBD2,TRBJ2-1,TGTGCCAGTAGTATAGATTTGCCTAGCGGGACCTCCTACAATGAGCAGTTCTTC,CASSIDLPSGTSYNEQFF
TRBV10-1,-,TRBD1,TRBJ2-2,TGCGCCCCACAGGGGACAGGGGAGTTTTCCGGGGAGCTGTTTTTT,CAPQGTGEFSGELFF
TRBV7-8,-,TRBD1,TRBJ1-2,TGTGCCAGCAGCCACGACAGGGAAGGCTACACCTTC,CASSHDREGYTF
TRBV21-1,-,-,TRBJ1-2,TGTGCCAGCAGCAAAAAGAGGGTTAACTATGGCTACACCTTC,CASSKKRVNYGYTF
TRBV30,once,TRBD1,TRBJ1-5,TGTGCCTGGAGGGCGACAGGGGGAAGAGGTCAACCCCAGCATTTT,CAWRATGGRGQPQHF
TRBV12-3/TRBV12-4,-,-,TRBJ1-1,TGTGCCAGCAGTTACAGGGTGAACACTGAAGCTTTCTTT,CASSYRVNTEAFF
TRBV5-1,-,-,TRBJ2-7,TGCGCCAGCAGCTTGGAGGGCAGGGCTCCCGACGAGCAGTACTTC,CASSLEGRAPDEQYF
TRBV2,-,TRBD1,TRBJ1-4,TGTGCCAGTGCGACCGGACAGGGGGTAGGGGAAAAACTGTTTTTT,CASATGQGVGEKLFF
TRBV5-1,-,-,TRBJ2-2,TGCGCCAGCAGCTTGGAAGTAGGAGGAACCGGGGAGCTGTTTTTT,CASSLEVGGTGELFF
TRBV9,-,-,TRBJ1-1,TGTGCCAGCAGCGTGGAGTTAACGAACACTGAAGCTTTCTTT,CASSVELTNTEAFF
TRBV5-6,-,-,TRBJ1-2,TGTGCCAGCAGCTCCGGGACAACGGGCTACACCTTC,CASSSGTTGYTF
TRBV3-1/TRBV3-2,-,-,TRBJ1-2,TGTGCCAGCAGCCAAGACAGCTATGGCTACACCTTC,CASSQDSYGYTF
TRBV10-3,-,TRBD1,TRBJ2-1,TGTGCCATCAGTGAGGGACAGGGGTACAATGAGCAGTTCTTC,CAISEGQGYNEQFF
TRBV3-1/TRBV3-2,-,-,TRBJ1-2,TGTGCCAGCAGCCAAGGGACCCCCGAGACAGCCTATGGCTACACCTTC,CASSQGTPETAYGYTF
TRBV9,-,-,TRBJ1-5,TGTGCCAGCAGCGTACAGGGGTATAGCAATCAGCCCCAGCATTTT,CASSVQGYSNQPQHF
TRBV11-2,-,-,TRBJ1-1,TGTGCCAGCAGCTCCTACCGCATGAACACTGAAGCTTTCTTT,CASSSYRMNTEAFF
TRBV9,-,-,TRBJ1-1,TGTGCCAGCAGCGTAGGAAGGGATGGGGGCACTGAAGCTTTCTTT,CASSVGRDGGTEAFF
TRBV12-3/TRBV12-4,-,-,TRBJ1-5,TGTGCCAGCAGTTTAGTCGACAATCAGCCCCAGCATTTT,CASSLVDNQPQHF
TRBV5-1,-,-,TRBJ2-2,TGCGCCAGCAGCTCACGACAGACGAACACCGGGGAGCTGTTTTTT,CASSSRQTNTGELFF
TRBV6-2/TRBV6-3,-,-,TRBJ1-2,TGTGCCAGCAGCCGAGACAGGAACGGGGGTGGCTACACCTTC,CASSRDRNGGGYTF
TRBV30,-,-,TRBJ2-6,TGTGCCTGGAGAGTCCTCTCTGGGGCCAACGTCCTGACTTTC,CAWRVLSGANVLTF